This entry is about one T cell receptor beta chain. What it binds is not known. This sample is part of a study of cytomegalovirus exposure and HLA in healthy donors. Study-wide background: The same platform was used for the 120 or so validation repertoires as for the approximately 730 first-cohort repertoires, as reported in a later analysis. Overall study results and limits: Researchers counted approximately 160 TCR beta chains as cytomegalovirus-associated. Reportedly, diagnosis of cytomegalovirus status by the classifier showed high specificity and sensitivity.

V lost 0 bases, J lost 11 bases, and 6 bases stayed unmatched. This CDR3 is 14 amino acids long. Germline V gives CDR1 LNHNV, CDR2 YYDKDF (reference sequence). Profiled with immunoSEQ multiplex PCR; TCRdb holds only in-frame clones, not every one. The sample has 190,000 or so clones, 65% to 85% seen once; the top ten hold about 2.8%. Sequencing was carried out using PBMCs. The chain uses TRBV15 and TRBJ1-1; 10 bases agree with TRBD1. This TCR was recovered from a woman between 18 and 29 years old in good health and CMV-seropositive. CDR3 DNA: TGTGCCACCAGCAGAGATTTGGGACAGGGGTCCGCTTTCTTT. Its protein is CATSRDLGQGSAFF.